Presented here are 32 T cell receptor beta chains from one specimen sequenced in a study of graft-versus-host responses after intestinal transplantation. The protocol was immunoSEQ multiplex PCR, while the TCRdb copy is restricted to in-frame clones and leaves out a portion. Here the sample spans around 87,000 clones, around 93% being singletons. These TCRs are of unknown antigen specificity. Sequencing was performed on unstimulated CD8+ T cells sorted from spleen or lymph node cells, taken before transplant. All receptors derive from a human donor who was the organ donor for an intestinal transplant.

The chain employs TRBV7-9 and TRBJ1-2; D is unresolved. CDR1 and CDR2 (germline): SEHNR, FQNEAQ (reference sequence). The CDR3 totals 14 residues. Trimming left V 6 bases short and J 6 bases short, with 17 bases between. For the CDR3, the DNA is TGTGCCAGCAGGATTGACAAGCAGGAAGATGGCTACACCTTC. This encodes CASRIDKQEDGYTF.

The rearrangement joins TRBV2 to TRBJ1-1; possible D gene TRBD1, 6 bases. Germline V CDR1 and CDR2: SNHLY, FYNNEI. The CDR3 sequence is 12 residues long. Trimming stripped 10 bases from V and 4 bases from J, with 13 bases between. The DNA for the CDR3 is TGTGCCACTCGCCAGGGGCTCACTGAAGCTTTCTTT. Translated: CATRQGLTEAFF.

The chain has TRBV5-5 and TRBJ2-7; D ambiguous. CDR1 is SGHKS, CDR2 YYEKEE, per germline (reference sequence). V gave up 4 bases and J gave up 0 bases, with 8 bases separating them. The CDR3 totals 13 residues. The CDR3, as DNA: TGTGCCAGCAGCCTTGCTAGCTCCTACGAGCAGTACTTC. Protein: CASSLASSYEQYF. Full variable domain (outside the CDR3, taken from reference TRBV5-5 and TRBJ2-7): DAGVTQSPTHLIKTRGQQVTLRCSPISGHKSVSWYQQVLGQGPQFIFQYYEKEERGRGNFPDRFSARQFPNYSSELNVNALLLGDSALYLCASSLASSYEQYFGPGTRLTVT.

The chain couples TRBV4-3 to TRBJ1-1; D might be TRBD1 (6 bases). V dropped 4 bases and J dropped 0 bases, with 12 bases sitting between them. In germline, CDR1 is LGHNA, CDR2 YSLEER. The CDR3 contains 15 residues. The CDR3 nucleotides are TGCGCCAGCAGCCGGGCGCGGGGGCTGAACACTGAAGCTTTCTTT. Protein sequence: CASSRARGLNTEAFF.

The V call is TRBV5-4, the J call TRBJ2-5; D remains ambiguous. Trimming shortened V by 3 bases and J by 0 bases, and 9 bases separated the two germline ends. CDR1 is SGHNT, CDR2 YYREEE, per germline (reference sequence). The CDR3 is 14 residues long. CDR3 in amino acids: CASSSWSYQETQYF. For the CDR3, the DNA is TGTGCCAGCAGCTCTTGGAGTTACCAAGAGACCCAGTACTTC.

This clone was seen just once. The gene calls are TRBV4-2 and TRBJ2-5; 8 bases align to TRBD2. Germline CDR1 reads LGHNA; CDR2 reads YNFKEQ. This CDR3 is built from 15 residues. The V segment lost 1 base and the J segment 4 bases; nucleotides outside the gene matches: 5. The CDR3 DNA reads TGTGCCAGCAGCCAAGTAGTAAGCGGGGGAGAGACCCAGTACTTC. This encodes CASSQVVSGGETQYF.

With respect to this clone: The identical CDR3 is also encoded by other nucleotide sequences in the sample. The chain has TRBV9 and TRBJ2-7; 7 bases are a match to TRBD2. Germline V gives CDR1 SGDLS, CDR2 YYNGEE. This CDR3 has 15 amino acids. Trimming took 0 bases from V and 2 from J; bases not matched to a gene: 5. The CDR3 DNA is TGTGCCAGCAGCGTAGGGCTAGCGGCTACCTACGAGCAGTACTTC. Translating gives CASSVGLAATYEQYF.

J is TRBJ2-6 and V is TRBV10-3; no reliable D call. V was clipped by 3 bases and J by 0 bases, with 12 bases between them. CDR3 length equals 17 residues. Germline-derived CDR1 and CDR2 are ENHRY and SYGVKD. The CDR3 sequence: CAISDSTALSGANVLTF. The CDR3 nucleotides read TGTGCCATCAGTGATTCGACTGCCCTCTCTGGGGCCAACGTCCTGACTTTC.

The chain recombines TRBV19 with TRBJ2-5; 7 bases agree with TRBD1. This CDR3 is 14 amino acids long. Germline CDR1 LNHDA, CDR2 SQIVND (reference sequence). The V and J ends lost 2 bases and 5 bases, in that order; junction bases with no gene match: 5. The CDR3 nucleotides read TGTGCCAGTAGTATAACAGGGGAGAAGGAGACCCAGTACTTC. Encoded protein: CASSITGEKETQYF.

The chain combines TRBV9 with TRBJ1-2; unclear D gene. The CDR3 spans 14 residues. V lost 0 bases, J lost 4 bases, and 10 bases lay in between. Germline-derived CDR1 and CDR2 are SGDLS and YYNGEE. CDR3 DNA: TGTGCCAGCAGCGTAGGCCAGGCGGGCTATGGCTACACCTTC. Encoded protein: CASSVGQAGYGYTF.

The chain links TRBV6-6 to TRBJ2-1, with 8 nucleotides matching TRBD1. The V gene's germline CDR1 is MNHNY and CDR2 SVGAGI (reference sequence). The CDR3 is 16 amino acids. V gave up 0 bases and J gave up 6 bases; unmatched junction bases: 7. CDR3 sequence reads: CASSYSRDRWINEQFF. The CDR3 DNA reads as TGTGCCAGCAGTTACTCGAGGGACAGGTGGATCAATGAGCAGTTCTTC.

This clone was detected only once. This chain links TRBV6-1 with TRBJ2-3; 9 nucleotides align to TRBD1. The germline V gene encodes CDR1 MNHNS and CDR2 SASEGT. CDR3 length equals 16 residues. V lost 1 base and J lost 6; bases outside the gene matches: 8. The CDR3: CASSEEGDRDWDTQYF. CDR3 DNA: TGTGCCAGCAGTGAAGAAGGGGACAGGGACTGGGATACGCAGTATTTT.

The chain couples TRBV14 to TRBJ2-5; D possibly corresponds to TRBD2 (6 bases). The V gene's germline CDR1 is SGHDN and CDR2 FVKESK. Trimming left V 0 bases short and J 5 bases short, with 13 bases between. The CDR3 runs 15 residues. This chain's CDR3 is CASSQEGGSWETQYF. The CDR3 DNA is TGTGCCAGCAGCCAAGAGGGGGGATCGTGGGAGACCCAGTACTTC.

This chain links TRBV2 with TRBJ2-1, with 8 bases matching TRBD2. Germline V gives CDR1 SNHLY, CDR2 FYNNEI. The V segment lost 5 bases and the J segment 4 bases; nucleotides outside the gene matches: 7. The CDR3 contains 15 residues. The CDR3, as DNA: TGTGCCAGCAGTTCTACGGGGGGGCCTTACAATGAGCAGTTCTTC. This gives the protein CASSSTGGPYNEQFF.

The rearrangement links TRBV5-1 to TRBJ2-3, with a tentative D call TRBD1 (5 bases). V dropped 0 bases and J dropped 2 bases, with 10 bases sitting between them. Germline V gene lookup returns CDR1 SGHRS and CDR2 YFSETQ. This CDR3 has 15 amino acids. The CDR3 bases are TGCGCCAGCAGCTTGGAGGGGTGGTACACAGATACGCAGTATTTT. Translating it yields CASSLEGWYTDTQYF.

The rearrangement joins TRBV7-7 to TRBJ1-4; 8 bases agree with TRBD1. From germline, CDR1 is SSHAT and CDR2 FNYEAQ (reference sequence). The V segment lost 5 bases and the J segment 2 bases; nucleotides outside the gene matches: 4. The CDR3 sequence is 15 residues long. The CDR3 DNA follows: TGTGCCAGCAGCGCCCACAGGGGGACTAATGAAAAACTGTTTTTT. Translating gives CASSAHRGTNEKLFF.

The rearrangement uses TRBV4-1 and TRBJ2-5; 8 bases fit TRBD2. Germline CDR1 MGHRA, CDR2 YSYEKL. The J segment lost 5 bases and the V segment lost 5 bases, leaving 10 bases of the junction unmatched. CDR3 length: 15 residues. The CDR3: CASSALGGASETQYF. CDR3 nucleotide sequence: TGCGCCAGCAGCGCACTCGGGGGGGCCTCGGAGACCCAGTACTTC.

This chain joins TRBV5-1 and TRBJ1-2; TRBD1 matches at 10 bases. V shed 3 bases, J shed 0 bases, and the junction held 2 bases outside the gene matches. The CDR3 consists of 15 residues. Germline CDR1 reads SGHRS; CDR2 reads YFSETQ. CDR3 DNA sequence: TGCGCCAGCAGCTCGGGACAGGGGCCTAACTATGGCTACACCTTC. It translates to CASSSGQGPNYGYTF.

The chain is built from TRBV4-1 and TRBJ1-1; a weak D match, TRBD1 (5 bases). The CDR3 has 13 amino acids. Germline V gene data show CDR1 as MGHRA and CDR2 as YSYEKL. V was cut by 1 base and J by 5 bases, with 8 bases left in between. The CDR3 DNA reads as TGCGCCAGCAGCCAAGTCCAGGGAACTGAAGCTTTCTTT. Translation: CASSQVQGTEAFF.

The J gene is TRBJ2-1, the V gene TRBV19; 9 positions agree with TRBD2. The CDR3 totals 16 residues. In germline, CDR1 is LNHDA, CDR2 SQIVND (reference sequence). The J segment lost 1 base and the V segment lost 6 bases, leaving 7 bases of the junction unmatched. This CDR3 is CASSRRGGGSYNEQFF. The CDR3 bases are TGTGCCAGTAGCCGGCGGGGGGGCGGGTCCTACAATGAGCAGTTCTTC.

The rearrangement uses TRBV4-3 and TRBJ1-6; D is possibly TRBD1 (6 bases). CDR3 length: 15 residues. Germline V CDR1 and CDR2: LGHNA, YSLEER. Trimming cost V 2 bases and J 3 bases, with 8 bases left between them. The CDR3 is CASSQKGDYNSPLHF. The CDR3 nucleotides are TGCGCCAGCAGCCAAAAGGGGGACTATAATTCACCCCTCCACTTT.

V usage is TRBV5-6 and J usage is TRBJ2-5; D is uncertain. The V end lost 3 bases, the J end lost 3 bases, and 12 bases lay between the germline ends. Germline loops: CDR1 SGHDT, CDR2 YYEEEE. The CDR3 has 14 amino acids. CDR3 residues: CASSSPDLEETQYF. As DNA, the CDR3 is TGTGCCAGCAGCTCTCCAGACTTAGAAGAGACCCAGTACTTC.

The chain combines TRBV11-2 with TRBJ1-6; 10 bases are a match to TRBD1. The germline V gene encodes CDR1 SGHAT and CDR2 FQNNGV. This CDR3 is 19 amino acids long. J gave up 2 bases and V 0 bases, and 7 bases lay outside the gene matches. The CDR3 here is CASSLEYPDRGAYNSPLHF. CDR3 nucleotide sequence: TGTGCCAGCAGCTTAGAGTATCCGGACAGGGGGGCCTATAATTCACCCCTCCACTTT.

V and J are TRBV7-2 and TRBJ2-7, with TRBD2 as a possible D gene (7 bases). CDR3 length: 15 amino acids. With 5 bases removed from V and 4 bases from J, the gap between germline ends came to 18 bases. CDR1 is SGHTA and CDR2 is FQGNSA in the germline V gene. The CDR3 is CASSLAARGLYEQYF. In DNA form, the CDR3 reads TGTGCCAGCAGCCTCGCGGCGCGGGGGCTTTACGAGCAGTACTTC.

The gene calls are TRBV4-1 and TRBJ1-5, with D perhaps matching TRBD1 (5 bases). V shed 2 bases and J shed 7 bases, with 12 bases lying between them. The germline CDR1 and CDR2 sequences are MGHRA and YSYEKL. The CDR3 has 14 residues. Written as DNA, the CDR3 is TGCGCCAGCAGCCAAATGCAGGACATCCAGCCCCAGCATTTT. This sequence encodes CASSQMQDIQPQHF.

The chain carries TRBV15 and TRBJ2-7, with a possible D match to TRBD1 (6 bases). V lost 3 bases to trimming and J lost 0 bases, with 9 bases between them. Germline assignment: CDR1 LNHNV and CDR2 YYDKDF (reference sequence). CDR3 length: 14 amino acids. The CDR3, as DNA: TGTGCCACCAGCAGGACAGGAAACTCCTACGAGCAGTACTTC. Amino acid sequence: CATSRTGNSYEQYF. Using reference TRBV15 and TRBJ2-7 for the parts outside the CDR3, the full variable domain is DAMVIQNPRYQVTQFGKPVTLSCSQTLNHNVMYWYQQKSSQAPKLLFHYYDKDFNNEADTPDNFQSRRPNTSFCFLDIRSPGLGDTAMYLCATSRTGNSYEQYFGPGTRLTVT.

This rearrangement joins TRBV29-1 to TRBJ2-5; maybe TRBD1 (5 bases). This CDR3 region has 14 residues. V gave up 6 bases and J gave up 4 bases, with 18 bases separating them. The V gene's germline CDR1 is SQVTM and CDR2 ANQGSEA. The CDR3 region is CSVARLGRRETQYF. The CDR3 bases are TGCAGCGTGGCCCGCTTGGGGCGCAGAGAGACCCAGTACTTC.

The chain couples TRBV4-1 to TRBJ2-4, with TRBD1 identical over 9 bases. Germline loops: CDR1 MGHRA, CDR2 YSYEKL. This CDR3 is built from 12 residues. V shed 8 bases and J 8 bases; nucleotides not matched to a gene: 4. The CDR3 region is CASGDRADIQYF. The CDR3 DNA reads TGCGCCAGCGGGGACAGGGCTGACATTCAGTACTTC.

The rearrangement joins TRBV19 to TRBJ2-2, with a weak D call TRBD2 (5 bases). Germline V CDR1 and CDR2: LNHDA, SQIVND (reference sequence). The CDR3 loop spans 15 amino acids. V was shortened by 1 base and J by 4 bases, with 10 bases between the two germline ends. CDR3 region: CASSIVGVGTGELFF. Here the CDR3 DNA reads TGTGCCAGTAGTATAGTCGGGGTTGGCACCGGGGAGCTGTTTTTT.

The CDR3 protein is CASRGWGVGGELFF. The CDR3 region has the DNA TGTGCCAGCAGAGGATGGGGGGTAGGCGGGGAGCTGTTTTTT. The V call is TRBV27, the J call TRBJ2-2, with D possibly matching TRBD2 (6 bases). CDR1 is MNHEY, CDR2 SMNVEV, per germline (reference sequence). With 6 bases removed from V and 7 bases from J, the gap between germline ends came to 15 bases. This CDR3 is 14 amino acids long.

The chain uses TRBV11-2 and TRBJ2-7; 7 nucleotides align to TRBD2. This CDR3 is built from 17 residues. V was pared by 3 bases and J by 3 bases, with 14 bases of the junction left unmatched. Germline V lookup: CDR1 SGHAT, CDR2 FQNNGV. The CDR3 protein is CASSFQRGALQGYEQYF. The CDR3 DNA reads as TGTGCCAGCAGCTTCCAGCGGGGCGCCCTGCAGGGCTACGAGCAGTACTTC.

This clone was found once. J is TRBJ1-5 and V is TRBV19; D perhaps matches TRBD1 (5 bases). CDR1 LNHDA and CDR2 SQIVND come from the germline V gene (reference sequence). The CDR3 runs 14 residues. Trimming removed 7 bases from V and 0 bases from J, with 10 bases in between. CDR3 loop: CASNDRYSNQPQHF. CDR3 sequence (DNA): TGTGCCAGTAACGACAGATATAGCAATCAGCCCCAGCATTTT.